This passage covers 7 T cell receptor beta chains from one sample sequenced in a study of blood T cell repertoires in COVID-19. TCRdb's table, derived via immunoSEQ multiplex PCR, lists solely in-frame clones and lacks some. The sample includes hundreds of thousands of clones, around 86% of them seen just once. Sequenced sample: PBMCs or T cells enriched from blood (not recorded which). Source of these receptors: a man aged 60-69 years who had recovered from COVID-19.

The chain links TRBV5-1 to TRBJ2-2, with 8 bases identical to TRBD2. J was trimmed by 6 bases and V by 0 bases; bases with no gene match: 4. The CDR3 runs to 15 residues. The germline V gene has CDR1 SGHRS and CDR2 YFSETQ. The CDR3 DNA follows: TGCGCCAGCAGCTTGGTAGGCGGGAGGCCCGGGGAGCTGTTTTTT. Translating it yields CASSLVGGRPGELFF.

This clone was seen only once. This rearrangement joins TRBV18 to TRBJ1-1; 9 bases agree with TRBD1. J was trimmed by 5 bases and V by 7 bases; bases with no gene match: 11. CDR3 length: 15 amino acids. The V gene's germline CDR1 is KGHSH and CDR2 LQKENI. This CDR3 is CASFPGTGKGTEAFF. CDR3 sequence (DNA): TGTGCCAGCTTCCCCGGGACAGGGAAGGGGACTGAAGCTTTCTTT. Filled out from reference TRBV18 and TRBJ1-1, the complete variable domain reads NAGVMQNPRHLVRRRGQEARLRCSPMKGHSHVYWYRQLPEEGLKFMVYLQKENIIDESGMPKERFSAEFPKEGPSILRIQQVVRGDSAAYFCASFPGTGKGTEAFFGQGTRLTVV.

The chain carries TRBV2 and TRBJ1-2; tentative D call: TRBD1 (5 bases). The germline V gene encodes CDR1 SNHLY and CDR2 FYNNEI. The CDR3 is 12 amino acids. V was cut by 7 bases and J by 5 bases, with 11 bases left in between. CDR3 in amino acids: CASTGAGYGYTF. The CDR3 DNA reads as TGTGCCAGCACCGGGGCGGGATATGGCTACACCTTC.

The chain recombines TRBV12-3 or TRBV12-4 with TRBJ2-7; unclear D gene. The ends were cut back, 6 bases at V and 7 bases at J, with 13 bases in the middle. This CDR3 has 12 amino acids. CDR3 in amino acids: CASSPRDLEQYF. CDR3 DNA sequence: TGTGCCAGCAGCCCGAGAGACTTGGAGCAGTACTTC.

This clone was recorded once. CDR3 nucleotide sequence: TGTGCCAGCCGTAAAGCTTCGGGGAACACTGAAGCTTTCTTT. Residues: CASRKASGNTEAFF. This chain links TRBV6-1 with TRBJ1-1; D not resolved. This CDR3 has 14 residues. Germline assignment: CDR1 MNHNS and CDR2 SASEGT. The V end lost 8 bases, the J end lost 1 base, and 14 bases lay between the germline ends.

V usage is TRBV25-1 and J usage is TRBJ1-5, with a weak D call TRBD1 (5 bases). The length of the CDR3 is 12 residues. Germline V gene data show CDR1 as MGHDK and CDR2 as SYGVNS. V was cut by 5 bases and J by 9 bases, with 11 bases left in between. CDR3 in amino acids: CASSLGRGPQHF. The CDR3 DNA is TGTGCCAGCAGTCTGGGGAGGGGGCCCCAGCATTTT.

The chain couples TRBV28 to TRBJ2-7, with D possibly matching TRBD2 (5 bases). Between the trimmed V and J ends, which lost 7 bases and 2 bases, there was a span of 9 bases. CDR1 is MDHEN, CDR2 SYDVKM, per germline. CDR3 size: 12 residues. The CDR3, as DNA: TGTGCCAGCAATAGGGAGACCTACGAGCAGTACTTC. Its translation: CASNRETYEQYF.